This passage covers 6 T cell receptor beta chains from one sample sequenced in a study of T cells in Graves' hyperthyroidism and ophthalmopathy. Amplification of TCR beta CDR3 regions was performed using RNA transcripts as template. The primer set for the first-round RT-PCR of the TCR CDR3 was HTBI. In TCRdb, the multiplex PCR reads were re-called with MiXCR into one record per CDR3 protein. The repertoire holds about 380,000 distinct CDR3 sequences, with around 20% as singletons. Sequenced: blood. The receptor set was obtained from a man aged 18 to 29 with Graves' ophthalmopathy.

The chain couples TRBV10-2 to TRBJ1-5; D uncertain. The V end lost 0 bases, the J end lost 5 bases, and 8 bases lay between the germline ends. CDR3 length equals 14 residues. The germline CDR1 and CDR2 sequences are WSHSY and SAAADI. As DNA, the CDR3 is TGCGCCAGCAGTGAGTCGACCGGGGATCAGCCCCAGCATTTT. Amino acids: CASSESTGDQPQHF.

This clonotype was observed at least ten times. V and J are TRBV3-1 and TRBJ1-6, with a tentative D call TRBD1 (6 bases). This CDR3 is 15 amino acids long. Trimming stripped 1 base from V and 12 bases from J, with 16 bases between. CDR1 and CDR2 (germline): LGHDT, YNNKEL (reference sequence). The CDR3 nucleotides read TGTGCCAGCAGCCAAGCTGGGGACACGCTTGAACCCCTCCACTTT. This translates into CASSQAGDTLEPLHF. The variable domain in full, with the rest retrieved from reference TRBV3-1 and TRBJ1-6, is DTAVSQTPKYLVTQMGNDKSIKCEQNLGHDTMYWYKQDSKKFLKIMFSYNNKELIINETVPNRFSPKSPDKAHLNLHINSLELGDSAVYFCASSQAGDTLEPLHFGNGTRLTVT.

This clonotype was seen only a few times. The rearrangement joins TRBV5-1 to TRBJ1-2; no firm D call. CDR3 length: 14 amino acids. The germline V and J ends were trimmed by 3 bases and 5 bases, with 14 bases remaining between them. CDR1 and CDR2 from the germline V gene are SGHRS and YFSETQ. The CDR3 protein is CASSSPGRKYGYTF. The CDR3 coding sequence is TGCGCCAGCAGCTCGCCCGGCAGAAAGTATGGCTACACCTTC.

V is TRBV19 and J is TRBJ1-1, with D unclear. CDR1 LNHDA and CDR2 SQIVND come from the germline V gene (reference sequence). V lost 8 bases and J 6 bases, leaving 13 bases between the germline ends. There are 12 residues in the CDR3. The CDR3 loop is CASFSGSAEAFF. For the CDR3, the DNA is TGTGCCAGTTTTTCTGGGTCGGCTGAAGCTTTCTTT.

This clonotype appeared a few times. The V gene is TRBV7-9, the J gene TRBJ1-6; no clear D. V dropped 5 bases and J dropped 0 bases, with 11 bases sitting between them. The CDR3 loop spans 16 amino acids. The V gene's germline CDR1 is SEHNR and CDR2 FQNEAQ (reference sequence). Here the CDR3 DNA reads TGTGCCAGCAGCCCCCCGGCGGACTCCTATAATTCACCCCTCCACTTT. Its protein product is CASSPPADSYNSPLHF.

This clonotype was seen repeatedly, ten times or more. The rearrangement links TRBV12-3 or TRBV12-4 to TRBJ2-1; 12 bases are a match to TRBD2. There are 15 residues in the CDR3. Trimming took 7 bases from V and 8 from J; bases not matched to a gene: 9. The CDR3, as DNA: TGTGCCAGCAAACCACTAGCGGGGGGCCGGGATGAGCAGTTCTTC. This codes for CASKPLAGGRDEQFF.